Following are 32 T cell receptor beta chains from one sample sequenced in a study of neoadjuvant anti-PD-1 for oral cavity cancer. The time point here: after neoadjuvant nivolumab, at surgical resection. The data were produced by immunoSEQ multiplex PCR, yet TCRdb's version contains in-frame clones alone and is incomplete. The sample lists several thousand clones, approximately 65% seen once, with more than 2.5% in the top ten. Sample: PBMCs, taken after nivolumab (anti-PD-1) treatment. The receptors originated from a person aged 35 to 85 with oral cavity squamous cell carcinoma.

The DNA for the CDR3 is TGTGCCAGCAGTTCTTGGGACAGGGGAGATTCACCCCTCCACTTT. It codes for CASSSWDRGDSPLHF. This chain links TRBV27 with TRBJ1-6, with TRBD1 matching 10 bases. The CDR3 is 15 amino acids. Germline CDR1 and CDR2: MNHEY and SMNVEV (reference sequence). J was trimmed by 8 bases and V by 4 bases; bases with no gene match: 5.

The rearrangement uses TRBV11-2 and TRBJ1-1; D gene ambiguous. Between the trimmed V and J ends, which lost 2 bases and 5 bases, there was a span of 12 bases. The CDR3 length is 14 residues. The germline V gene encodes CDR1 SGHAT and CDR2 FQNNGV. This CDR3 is CASSLSPGMTEAFF. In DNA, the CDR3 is TGTGCCAGCAGCTTAAGCCCGGGAATGACTGAAGCTTTCTTT.

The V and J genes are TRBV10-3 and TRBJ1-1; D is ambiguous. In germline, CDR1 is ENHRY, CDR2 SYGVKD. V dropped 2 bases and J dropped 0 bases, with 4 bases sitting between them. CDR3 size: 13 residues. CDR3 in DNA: TGTGCCATCAGTGAGAGTCTGAACACTGAAGCTTTCTTT. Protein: CAISESLNTEAFF.

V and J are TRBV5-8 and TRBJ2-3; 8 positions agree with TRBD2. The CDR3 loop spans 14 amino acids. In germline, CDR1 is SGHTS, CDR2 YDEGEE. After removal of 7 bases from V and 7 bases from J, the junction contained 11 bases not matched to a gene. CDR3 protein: CASPPGLGTNTQYF. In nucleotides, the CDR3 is TGTGCCAGCCCACCGGGACTAGGGACTAATACGCAGTATTTT.

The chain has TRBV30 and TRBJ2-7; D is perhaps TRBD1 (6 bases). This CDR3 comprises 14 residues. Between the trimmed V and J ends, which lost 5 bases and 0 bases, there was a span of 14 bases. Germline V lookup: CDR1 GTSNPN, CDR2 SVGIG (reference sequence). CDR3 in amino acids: CAWGDIGDSYEQYF. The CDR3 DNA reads TGTGCCTGGGGGGACATCGGGGACTCCTACGAGCAGTACTTC.

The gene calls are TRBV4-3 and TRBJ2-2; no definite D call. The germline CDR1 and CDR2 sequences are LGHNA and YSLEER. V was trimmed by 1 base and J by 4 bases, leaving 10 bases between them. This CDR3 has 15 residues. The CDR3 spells CASSQGRSVTGELFF. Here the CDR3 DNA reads TGCGCCAGCAGCCAAGGGCGGTCGGTCACCGGGGAGCTGTTTTTT.

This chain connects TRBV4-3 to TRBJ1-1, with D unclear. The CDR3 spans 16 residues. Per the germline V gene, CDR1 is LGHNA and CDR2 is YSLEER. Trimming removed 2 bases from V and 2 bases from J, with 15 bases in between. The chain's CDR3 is CASSQLVDGPNTEAFF. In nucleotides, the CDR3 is TGCGCCAGCAGCCAACTAGTGGACGGCCCAAACACTGAAGCTTTCTTT.

CDR3 protein: CASSLLGGGAFSSYEQYF. The CDR3 nucleotides are TGTGCCAGCAGTTTATTAGGCGGGGGGGCCTTTTCCTCCTACGAGCAGTACTTC. The chain links TRBV27 to TRBJ2-7; 9 nucleotides align to TRBD2. J gave up 0 bases and V 1 base, and 10 bases lay outside the gene matches. The V gene's germline CDR1 is MNHEY and CDR2 SMNVEV (reference sequence). The CDR3 spans 18 residues.

The DNA for the CDR3 is TGTGCCAGCAGCCTCCTACAGGTTTCAAATGAGCAGTTCTTC. Protein: CASSLLQVSNEQFF. V and J are TRBV2 and TRBJ2-1, with D perhaps TRBD1 (5 bases). Germline CDR1 reads SNHLY; CDR2 reads FYNNEI. The V end was cut by 6 bases, the J end by 7 bases, with 16 bases between. CDR3 length: 14 residues. The full variable domain, with the rest looked up from reference TRBV2 and TRBJ2-1, is EPEVTQTPSHQVTQMGQEVILRCVPISNHLYFYWYRQILGQKVEFLVSFYNNEISEKSEIFDDQFSVERPDGSNFTLKIRSTKLEDSAMYFCASSLLQVSNEQFFGPGTRLTVL.

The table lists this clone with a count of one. The CDR3 DNA sequence: TGTGCCAGCAGCGCCCGGCGGACCACAGATACGCAGTATTTT. As protein: CASSARRTTDTQYF. The rearrangement joins TRBV7-3 to TRBJ2-3; D gene ambiguous. The V end was cut by 5 bases, the J end by 2 bases, with 11 bases between. Germline CDR1 is SGHTA and CDR2 is FQGTGA. This CDR3 region has 14 residues.

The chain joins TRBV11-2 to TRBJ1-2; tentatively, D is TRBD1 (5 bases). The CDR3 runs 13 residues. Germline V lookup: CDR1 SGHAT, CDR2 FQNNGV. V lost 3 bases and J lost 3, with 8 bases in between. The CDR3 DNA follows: TGTGCCAGCAGCTTGGGGGGGGACTATGGCTACACCTTC. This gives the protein CASSLGGDYGYTF.

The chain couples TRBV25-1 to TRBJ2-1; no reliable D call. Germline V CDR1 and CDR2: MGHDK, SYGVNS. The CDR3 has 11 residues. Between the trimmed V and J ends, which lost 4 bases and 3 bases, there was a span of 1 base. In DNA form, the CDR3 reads TGTGCCAGCAGTGTCTACAATGAGCAGTTCTTC. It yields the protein CASSVYNEQFF.

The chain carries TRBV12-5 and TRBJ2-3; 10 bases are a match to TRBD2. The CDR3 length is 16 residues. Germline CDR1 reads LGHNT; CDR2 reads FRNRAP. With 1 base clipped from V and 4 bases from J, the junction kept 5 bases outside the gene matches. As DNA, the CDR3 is TGTGCTAGTGGTTTGGGGAGCGGGGGGGCCGCAGATACGCAGTATTTT. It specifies CASGLGSGGAADTQYF.

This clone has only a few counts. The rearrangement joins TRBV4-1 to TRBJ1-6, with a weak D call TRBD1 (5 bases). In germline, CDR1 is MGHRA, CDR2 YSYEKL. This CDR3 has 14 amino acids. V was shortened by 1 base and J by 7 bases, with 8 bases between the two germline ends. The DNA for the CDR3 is TGCGCCAGCAGCCAAGGTTGGGGGAATTCACCCCTCCACTTT. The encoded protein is CASSQGWGNSPLHF.

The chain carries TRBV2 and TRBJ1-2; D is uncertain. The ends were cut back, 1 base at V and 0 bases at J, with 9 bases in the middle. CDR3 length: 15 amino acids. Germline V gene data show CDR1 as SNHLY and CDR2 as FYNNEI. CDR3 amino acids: CASSEGSQTNYGYTF. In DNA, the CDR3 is TGTGCCAGCAGTGAAGGGTCGCAGACTAACTATGGCTACACCTTC.

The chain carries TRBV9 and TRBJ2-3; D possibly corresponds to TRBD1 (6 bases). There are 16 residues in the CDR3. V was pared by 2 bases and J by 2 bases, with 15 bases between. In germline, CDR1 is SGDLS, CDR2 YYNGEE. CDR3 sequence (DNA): TGTGCCAGCAGCGTGGGGACACATACCAACACAGATACGCAGTATTTT. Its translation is CASSVGTHTNTDTQYF.

The CDR3 region is CASSPGAENTEAFF. The CDR3, as DNA: TGTGCCAGCTCACCAGGCGCAGAGAACACTGAAGCTTTCTTT. V is TRBV18 and J is TRBJ1-1; unclear D gene. The V end was cut by 2 bases, the J end by 1 base, with 8 bases between. The CDR3 loop spans 14 amino acids. Germline V gene data show CDR1 as KGHSH and CDR2 as LQKENI.

The CDR3 protein is CASSQDGNQPQHF. CDR3 DNA sequence: TGCGCCAGCAGCCAAGATGGCAATCAGCCCCAGCATTTT. The chain uses TRBV4-1 and TRBJ1-5; no definite D call. This CDR3 region has 13 residues. V was shortened by 0 bases and J by 2 bases, with 2 bases between the two germline ends. Per the germline V gene, CDR1 is MGHRA and CDR2 is YSYEKL.

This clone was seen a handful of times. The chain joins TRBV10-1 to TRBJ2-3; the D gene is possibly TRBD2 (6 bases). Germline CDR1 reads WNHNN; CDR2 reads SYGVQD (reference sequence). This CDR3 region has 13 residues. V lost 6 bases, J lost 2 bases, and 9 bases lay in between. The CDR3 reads CASRGGNTDTQYF. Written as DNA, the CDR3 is TGCGCCAGCAGAGGCGGGAACACAGATACGCAGTATTTT.

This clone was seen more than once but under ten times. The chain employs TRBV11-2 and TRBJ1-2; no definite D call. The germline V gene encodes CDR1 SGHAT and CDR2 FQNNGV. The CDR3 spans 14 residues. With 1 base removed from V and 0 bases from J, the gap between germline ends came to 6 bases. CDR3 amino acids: CASSLGPTNYGYTF. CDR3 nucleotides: TGTGCCAGCAGCTTAGGCCCAACTAACTATGGCTACACCTTC. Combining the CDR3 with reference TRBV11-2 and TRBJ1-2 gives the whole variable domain EAGVAQSPRYKIIEKRQSVAFWCNPISGHATLYWYQQILGQGPKLLIQFQNNGVVDDSQLPKDRFSAERLKGVDSTLKIQPAKLEDSAVYLCASSLGPTNYGYTFGSGTRLTVV.

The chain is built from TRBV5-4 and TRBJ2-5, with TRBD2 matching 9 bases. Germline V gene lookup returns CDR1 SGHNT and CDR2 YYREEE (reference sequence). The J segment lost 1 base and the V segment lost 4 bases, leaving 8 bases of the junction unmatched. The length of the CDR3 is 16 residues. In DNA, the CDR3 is TGTGCCAGCAGCAGTGCCGGGACTAGCTTCCAAGAGACCCAGTACTTC. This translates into CASSSAGTSFQETQYF.

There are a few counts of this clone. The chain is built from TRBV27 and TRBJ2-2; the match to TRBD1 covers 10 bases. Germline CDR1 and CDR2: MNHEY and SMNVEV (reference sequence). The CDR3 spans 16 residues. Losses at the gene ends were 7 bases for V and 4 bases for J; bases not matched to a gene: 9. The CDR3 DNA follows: TGTGCCAGCAATTTCGTGGGACAGGGGTCCACCGGGGAGCTGTTTTTT. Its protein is CASNFVGQGSTGELFF.

Here the CDR3 reads CASSLMDRGQGTEAFF. The DNA for the CDR3 is TGCGCCAGCAGCTTGATGGACAGGGGGCAAGGCACTGAAGCTTTCTTT. The chain has TRBV5-1 and TRBJ1-1, with TRBD1 identical over 11 bases. The V and J ends lost 1 base and 4 bases, in that order; junction bases with no gene match: 6. The CDR3 runs 16 residues. CDR1 SGHRS and CDR2 YFSETQ come from the germline V gene.

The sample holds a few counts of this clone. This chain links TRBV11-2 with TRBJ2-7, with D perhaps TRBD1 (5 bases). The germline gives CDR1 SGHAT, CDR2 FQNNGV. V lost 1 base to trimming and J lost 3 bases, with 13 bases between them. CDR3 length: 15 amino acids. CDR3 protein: CASSLGPGINYEQYF. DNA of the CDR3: TGTGCCAGCAGCTTAGGTCCAGGGATAAACTACGAGCAGTACTTC.

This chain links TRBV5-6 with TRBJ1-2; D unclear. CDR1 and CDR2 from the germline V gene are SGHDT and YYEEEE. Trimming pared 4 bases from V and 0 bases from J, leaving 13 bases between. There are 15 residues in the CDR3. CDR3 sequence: CASSSRAEANYGYTF. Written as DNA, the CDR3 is TGTGCCAGCAGCAGCCGAGCCGAAGCTAACTATGGCTACACCTTC.

The CDR3 is CASSLGPMARNEQFF. The CDR3 coding sequence is TGTGCCAGCAGCTTGGGTCCGATGGCACGCAATGAGCAGTTCTTC. This rearrangement joins TRBV5-6 to TRBJ2-1; no clear D. Trimming shortened V by 0 bases and J by 6 bases, and 13 bases separated the two germline ends. The CDR3 is made up of 15 amino acids. Per the germline V gene, CDR1 is SGHDT and CDR2 is YYEEEE.

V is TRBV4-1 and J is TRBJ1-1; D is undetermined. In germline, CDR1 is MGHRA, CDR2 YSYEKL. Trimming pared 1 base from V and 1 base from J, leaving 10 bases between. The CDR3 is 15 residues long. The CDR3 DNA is TGCGCCAGCAGCCAAGTAGAGTTATCGAACACTGAAGCTTTCTTT. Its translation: CASSQVELSNTEAFF.

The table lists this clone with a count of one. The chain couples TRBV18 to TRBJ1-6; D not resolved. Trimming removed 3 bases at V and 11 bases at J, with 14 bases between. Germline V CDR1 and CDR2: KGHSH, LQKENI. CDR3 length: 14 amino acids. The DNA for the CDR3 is TGTGCCAGCTCACCTAACCCCCTTGGAGCACCCCTCCACTTT. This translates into CASSPNPLGAPLHF.

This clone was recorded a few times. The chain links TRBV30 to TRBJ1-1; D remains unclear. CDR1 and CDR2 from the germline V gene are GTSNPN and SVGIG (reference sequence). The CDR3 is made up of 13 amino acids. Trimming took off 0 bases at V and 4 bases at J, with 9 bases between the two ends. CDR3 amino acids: CAWSVAARTEAFF. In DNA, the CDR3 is TGTGCCTGGAGTGTCGCGGCACGCACTGAAGCTTTCTTT.

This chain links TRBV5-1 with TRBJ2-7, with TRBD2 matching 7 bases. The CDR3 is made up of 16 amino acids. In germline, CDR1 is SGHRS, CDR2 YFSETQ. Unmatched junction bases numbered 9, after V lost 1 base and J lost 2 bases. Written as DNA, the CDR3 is TGCGCCAGCAGCTTGTCGTGGACTAGTGGGACCTACGAGCAGTACTTC. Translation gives CASSLSWTSGTYEQYF.

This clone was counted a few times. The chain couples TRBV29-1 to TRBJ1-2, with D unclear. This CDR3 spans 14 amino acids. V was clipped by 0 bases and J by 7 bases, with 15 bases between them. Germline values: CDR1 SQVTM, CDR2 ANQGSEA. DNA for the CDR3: TGCAGCGTTGAAGACCGTCCAACCCACCGTGGCTACACCTTC. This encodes CSVEDRPTHRGYTF.

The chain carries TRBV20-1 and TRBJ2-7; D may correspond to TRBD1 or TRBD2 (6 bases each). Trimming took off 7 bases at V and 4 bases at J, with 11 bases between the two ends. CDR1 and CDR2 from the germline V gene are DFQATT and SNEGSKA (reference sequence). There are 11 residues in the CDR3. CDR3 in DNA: TGCAGTGTGTGGGGGGCGTACGAGCAGTACTTC. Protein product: CSVWGAYEQYF.